This T cell receptor beta chain was retrieved from a study of CD8 T cells in Susac syndrome. Peripheral blood CD8+ and CD4+ T cells were profiled by TCR beta sequencing. There are a few counts of this clonotype. An end of the junction does not agree with germline; a read error may underlie this. RNA totalling about 0.5 to 1 ug underwent reverse transcription with random hexamers. TCRdb reprocessed the immunoSEQ multiplex PCR reads with MiXCR, giving one entry per CDR3 protein. There are some 140,000 distinct CDR3 sequences in the sample; approximately 95% occur only once, and 0.15% to 0.2% lies in the top ten. The CDR3 runs 14 residues. Germline CDR1 and CDR2: SSHAT and FNYEAQ (reference sequence).

The sequencing input was CD8+ T cells from PBMCs. This receptor was taken from a human donor with Susac syndrome. This chain connects TRBV7-7 to TRBJ2-3, with a weak D call TRBD1 (5 bases). The CDR3 sequence is CASSLGAGTDTQYF. DNA for the CDR3: TGTGCTAGCAGCTTAGGGGCTGGCACAGATACGCAGTATTTT.